The clone carrying this TCR beta chain shows up as medium-sized (0.01 to 0.1%) by frequency. Its antigen is still unknown. Matched peripheral blood accompanied the synovial fluid taken from each patient with active arthritis. Donors were around 11 juvenile idiopathic arthritis patients with active disease, 3 polyarticular and 8 oligoarticular. Synovial Tregs were as TSDR-demethylated as blood and healthy-donor Tregs. This specimen comes from a study of synovial regulatory T cells in juvenile arthritis. General study findings and limits: iaTreg TCR repertoires were largely private across patients and partially overlapped synovial Teff and blood CPL. Synovial Treg CDR3 sequences overlapped more with iaTregs than other circulating Tregs.

Profiling relied on immunoSEQ multiplex PCR, and the TCRdb table lists in-frame clones only, not all of them. The sample shows about 2,500 clones, and around an eighth sits with its ten largest clones. Per germline, CDR1 LNHDA and CDR2 SQIVND (reference sequence). This CDR3 contains 12 residues. DNA for this receptor is not on file. The chain employs TRBV19 and TRBJ1-1; TCRdb proposes TRBD1, but this gene call is untestable without DNA. The TCR was taken from a donor aged 2-30 years with juvenile idiopathic arthritis. Material for sequencing was Treg cells from the synovium. Here the CDR3 reads CASSRDRGNAFF.